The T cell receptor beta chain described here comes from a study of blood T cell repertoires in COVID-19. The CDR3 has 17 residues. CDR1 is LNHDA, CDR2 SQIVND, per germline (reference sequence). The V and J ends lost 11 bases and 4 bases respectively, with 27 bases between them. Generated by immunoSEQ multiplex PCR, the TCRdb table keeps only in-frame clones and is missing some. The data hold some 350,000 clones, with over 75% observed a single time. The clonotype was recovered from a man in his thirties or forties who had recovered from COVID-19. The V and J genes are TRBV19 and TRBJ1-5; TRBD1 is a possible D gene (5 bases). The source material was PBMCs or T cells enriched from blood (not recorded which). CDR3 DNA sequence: TGTGCCTCCCTCCCGGCCGGGGGACGGGGACGGAATCAGCCCCAGCATTTT. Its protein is CASLPAGGRGRNQPQHF.